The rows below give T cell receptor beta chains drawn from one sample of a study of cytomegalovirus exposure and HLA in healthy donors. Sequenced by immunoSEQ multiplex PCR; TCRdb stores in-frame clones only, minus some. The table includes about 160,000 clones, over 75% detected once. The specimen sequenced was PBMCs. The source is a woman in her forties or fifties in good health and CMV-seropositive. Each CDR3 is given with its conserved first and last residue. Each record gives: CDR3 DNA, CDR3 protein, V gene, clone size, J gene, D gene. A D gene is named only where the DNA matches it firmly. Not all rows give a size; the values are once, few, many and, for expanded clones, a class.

DNA: TGTGCCAGCAGCCAAGTACTAACCGACGTGGATGGCTACACCTTC
CDR3: CASSQVLTDVDGYTF
V: TRBV14
size: NA
J: TRBJ1-2
D: NA

DNA: TGTGCCAGCAGTTTACTCGGCAGGACCGGGGAGCTGTTTTTT
CDR3: CASSLLGRTGELFF
V: TRBV28
size: NA
J: TRBJ2-2
D: NA

DNA: TGTGCCAGCAGTTCCGCCTCGCTAGTCTACGAGCAGTACTTC
CDR3: CASSSASLVYEQYF
V: TRBV7-9
size: few
J: TRBJ2-7
D: NA

DNA: TGTGCCAGCAGTGAAGGCCCGTCGAGTTTATCGCCCCAGCATTTT
CDR3: CASSEGPSSLSPQHF
V: TRBV6-1
size: NA
J: TRBJ1-5
D: NA

DNA: TGTGCCAGTAGTATCTCCACTAATAATTCACCCCTCCACTTT
CDR3: CASSISTNNSPLHF
V: TRBV19
size: NA
J: TRBJ1-6
D: NA

DNA: TGTGCCAGCATCCGCACGTACAGGGGCAATCAGCCCCAGCATTTT
CDR3: CASIRTYRGNQPQHF
V: TRBV6-1
size: NA
J: TRBJ1-5
D: NA

DNA: TGTGCCAGCTCCAACGGGGGGGGGACCTACGAGCAGTACTTC
CDR3: CASSNGGGTYEQYF
V: TRBV2
size: NA
J: TRBJ2-7
D: TRBD2

DNA: TGTGCCAGCAGGTTACTACGGAATTCGCCTATGAACACTGAAGCTTTCTTT
CDR3: CASRLLRNSPMNTEAFF
V: TRBV5-6
size: NA
J: TRBJ1-1
D: NA

DNA: TGTGCCAGCAGCATCCAGCCGGCGGGGACAGGGGTAGAAGTTAGCAATCAGCCCCAGCATTTT
CDR3: CASSIQPAGTGVEVSNQPQHF
V: TRBV21-1
size: few
J: TRBJ1-5
D: NA

DNA: TGTGCCTGGAAACGTTCCGGGACAGGGAATCCCTACGAGCAGTACTTC
CDR3: CAWKRSGTGNPYEQYF
V: TRBV30
size: NA
J: TRBJ2-7
D: TRBD1

DNA: TGTGCCAGCAGTTCCCGATTCACAGGGGGCGAGCACTATGGCTACACCTTC
CDR3: CASSSRFTGGEHYGYTF
V: TRBV28
size: NA
J: TRBJ1-2
D: TRBD1

DNA: TGTGCCAGCAGCGGGGGGACAGGGTTAGGAGAGACCCAGTACTTC
CDR3: CASSGGTGLGETQYF
V: TRBV7-9
size: NA
J: TRBJ2-5
D: TRBD1

DNA: TGTGCCAGCAGCTTGGACGGGATCTCCTACGAGCAGTACTTC
CDR3: CASSLDGISYEQYF
V: TRBV7-2
size: NA
J: TRBJ2-7
D: NA

DNA: TGTGCCAGTATTCGACAGGGGACTGGAAACACCATATATTTT
CDR3: CASIRQGTGNTIYF
V: TRBV19
size: once
J: TRBJ1-3
D: TRBD1